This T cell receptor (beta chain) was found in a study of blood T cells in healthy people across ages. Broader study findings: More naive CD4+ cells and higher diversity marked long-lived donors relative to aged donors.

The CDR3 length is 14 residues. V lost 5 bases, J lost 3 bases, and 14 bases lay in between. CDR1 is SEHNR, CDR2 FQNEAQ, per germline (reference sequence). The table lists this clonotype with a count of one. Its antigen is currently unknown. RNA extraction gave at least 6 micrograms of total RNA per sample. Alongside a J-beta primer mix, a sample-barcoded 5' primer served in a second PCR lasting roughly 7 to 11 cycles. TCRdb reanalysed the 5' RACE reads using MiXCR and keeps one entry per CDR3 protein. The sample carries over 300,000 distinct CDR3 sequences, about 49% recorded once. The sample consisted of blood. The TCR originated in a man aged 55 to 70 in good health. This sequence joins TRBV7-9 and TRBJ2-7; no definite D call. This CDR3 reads CASSRAPGRYEQYF. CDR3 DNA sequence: TGTGCCAGCAGCAGGGCGCCGGGCCGCTACGAGCAGTACTTC.